This T cell receptor beta chain was recovered during a study of patients and donors after allogeneic stem cell transplantation. This clonotype showed up just a few times. TCRdb processed the RT-PCR reads anew with MiXCR; each CDR3 protein has one entry. The sample has about 100,000 distinct CDR3 sequences; 35% are singletons. Trimming shortened V by 6 bases and J by 1 base, and 11 bases separated the two germline ends. There are 14 residues in the CDR3. The clonotype was recovered from a human donor who was either an allogeneic HSCT recipient or a stem cell or donor lymphocyte infusion donor (not recorded which). It is not recorded whose cells these are; they may come from a transplant donor. The chain combines TRBV12-3 or TRBV12-4 with TRBJ2-3; no definite D call. Sequenced: blood, either unsorted or a sorted T cell fraction (not recorded which). CDR3 in DNA: TGTGCCAGCAGACAAAGACTGGGCACAGATACGCAGTATTTT. It is translated as CASRQRLGTDTQYF.